Listed below are T cell receptor beta chains from one sample, sequenced in a study of blood T cells in healthy people across ages. MiXCR was run by TCRdb on the 5' RACE reads, yielding one entry per CDR3 protein. The sample has about 1.6 million distinct CDR3 sequences, approximately 32% seen once. The sequenced material came from blood. These TCRs come from a woman aged 30 to 39 in good health. The CDR3 runs from the conserved cysteine through the conserved F or W. The D gene is left open where the match is weak. Some rows have no size entry. The others give once, few or many, or a class for an expanded clone.

clone size,J gene,V gene,D gene,CDR3 protein,CDR3 DNA
few,TRBJ2-3,TRBV7-8,TRBD2,CASSSGLAGGPSSTDTQYF,TGTGCCAGCAGCTCGGGACTAGCGGGAGGGCCCTCAAGCACAGATACGCAGTATTTT
-,TRBJ1-1,TRBV20-1,TRBD1,CSARDLGTGGWSTEAFF,TGCAGTGCTAGAGACCTAGGGACAGGGGGTTGGAGCACTGAAGCTTTCTTT
few,TRBJ1-4,TRBV6-1,-,CASSEVKGFKEKLFF,TGTGCCAGCAGTGAAGTGAAGGGGTTTAAGGAAAAACTGTTTTTT
-,TRBJ1-5,TRBV20-1,-,CSATFRRNQPQHF,TGCAGTGCTACCTTTCGACGGAATCAGCCCCAGCATTTT
few,TRBJ2-3,TRBV15,-,CATSRDRGPGTTDTQYF,TGTGCCACCAGCAGAGATAGGGGACCCGGGACTACAGATACGCAGTATTTT
few,TRBJ2-3,TRBV10-3,-,CAISESMGRTQYF,TGTGCCATCAGTGAGTCTATGGGGAGGACGCAGTATTTT
many,TRBJ2-7,TRBV20-1,-,CSARSDRTYEQYF,TGCAGTGCTAGATCCGACAGGACCTACGAGCAGTACTTC
-,TRBJ2-1,TRBV20-1,-,CSARAPWGGRGEQFF,TGCAGTGCTAGAGCTCCCTGGGGGGGCCGGGGAGAGCAGTTCTTC
many,TRBJ2-7,TRBV20-1,-,CSARDYSLPYEQYF,TGCAGTGCTAGAGACTACAGCCTTCCCTACGAGCAGTACTTC
few,TRBJ1-2,TRBV4-1,-,CASSQFGVGYGYTF,TGCGCCAGCAGCCAATTCGGGGTCGGGTATGGCTACACCTTC
-,TRBJ2-5,TRBV7-6,TRBD2,CASSLSTSVKETQYF,TGTGCCAGCAGCTTATCGACTAGCGTTAAAGAGACCCAGTACTTC
-,TRBJ2-7,TRBV3-1,TRBD2,CASSHLTSGRNEQYF,TGTGCCAGCAGCCACCTTACTAGCGGGAGAAACGAACAGTACTTC
-,TRBJ2-1,TRBV6-5,-,CASSNQAGIGEQFF,TGTGCCAGCAGTAACCAGGCAGGGATAGGTGAGCAGTTCTTC
-,TRBJ1-4,TRBV5-1,-,CASSTEPGQSSKLFF,TGCGCCAGCAGCACCGAACCGGGACAATCGTCAAAACTGTTTTTT
few,TRBJ1-1,TRBV28,-,CASTHRAGGTEAFF,TGTGCCAGCACTCACAGGGCGGGGGGCACTGAAGCTTTCTTT
-,TRBJ1-1,TRBV18,-,CASSPFGTLNTEAFF,TGTGCCAGCTCACCTTTCGGGACCCTGAACACTGAAGCTTTCTTT